These 25 T cell receptor beta chains were all obtained from the same sample, sequenced in a study of blood T cell repertoires in COVID-19. Profiled with immunoSEQ multiplex PCR; TCRdb holds only in-frame clones, not every one. The sample shows about 360,000 clones, about 80% of them seen only once. The sample taken for sequencing was peripheral blood. These receptors were obtained from a human donor with acute or convalescent COVID-19. The donor label of this sample is uncertain.

The chain couples TRBV19 to TRBJ2-7; 9 nucleotides align to TRBD1. The CDR3 contains 15 residues. The J segment lost 1 base and the V segment lost 7 bases, leaving 8 bases of the junction unmatched. The germline gives CDR1 LNHDA, CDR2 SQIVND (reference sequence). CDR3 region: CASTLTGTGSYEQYF. In DNA, the CDR3 is TGTGCCAGTACCTTGACCGGGACAGGGTCCTACGAGCAGTACTTC.

The J gene is TRBJ2-5, the V gene TRBV6-5; no definite D call. The CDR3 spans 13 residues. Germline values: CDR1 MNHEY, CDR2 SVGAGI. The ends were cut back, 6 bases at V and 6 bases at J, with 14 bases in the middle. CDR3 nucleotides: TGTGCCAGCAGAGCCACCGCAAGAAAGACCCAGTACTTC. Amino acids: CASRATARKTQYF.

The CDR3 sequence: CASSFSGNGYTF. DNA for the CDR3: TGTGCCAGCAGTTTTTCGGGAAATGGCTACACCTTC. V and J are TRBV12-3 or TRBV12-4 and TRBJ1-2; D not resolved. Trimming took off 3 bases at V and 6 bases at J, with 8 bases between the two ends. The CDR3 runs to 12 residues.

The gene calls are TRBV11-2 and TRBJ2-1; 7 nucleotides match TRBD2. The CDR3 has 15 amino acids. Germline CDR1 and CDR2: SGHAT and FQNNGV. J gave up 0 bases and V 1 base, and 0 bases lay outside the gene matches. CDR3 loop: CASSLGGSSYNEQFF. The DNA of the CDR3 is TGTGCCAGCAGCTTAGGCGGGAGCTCCTACAATGAGCAGTTCTTC.

The rearrangement joins TRBV19 to TRBJ2-7; TRBD2 might be the D (7 bases). V shed 4 bases and J shed 2 bases, with 15 bases lying between them. CDR3 length: 15 amino acids. Per germline, CDR1 LNHDA and CDR2 SQIVND (reference sequence). CDR3 coding DNA: TGTGCCAGTAGTAGGGGAGGGACATCCGCCTACGAGCAGTACTTC. It encodes CASSRGGTSAYEQYF.

This chain links TRBV7-2 with TRBJ1-3; 9 positions agree with TRBD1. After removal of 1 base from V and 0 bases from J, the junction contained 4 bases not matched to a gene. The V gene's germline CDR1 is SGHTA and CDR2 FQGNSA. The length of the CDR3 is 17 residues. This chain's CDR3 is CASSLGGTGTSGNTIYF. In DNA, the CDR3 is TGTGCCAGCAGCTTAGGCGGGACAGGGACCTCTGGAAACACCATATATTTT.

CDR3 sequence: CASSISRREKLFF. The CDR3 nucleotides are TGTGCCAGTAGTATCTCCCGGAGGGAAAAACTGTTTTTT. This sequence joins TRBV19 and TRBJ1-4; D remains unclear. V lost 3 bases and J 8 bases, leaving 10 bases between the germline ends. This CDR3 has 13 residues. Germline lookup yields CDR1 LNHDA and CDR2 SQIVND (reference sequence).

This chain uses TRBV14 with TRBJ2-7; 10 bases match TRBD1. The CDR3 sequence is 15 residues long. The V gene end was trimmed by 1 base and the J gene end by 2 bases; junction bases not matched to a gene: 2. Looked up from germline, CDR1 is SGHDN and CDR2 is FVKESK. The CDR3 nucleotides are TGTGCCAGCAGCCAAGGGACAGGGGGGACCTACGAGCAGTACTTC. This encodes CASSQGTGGTYEQYF.

The genes are TRBV2 and TRBJ1-5; D is possibly TRBD1 (5 bases). The CDR3 length is 17 residues. Deletions cut 3 bases from V and 3 bases from J, with 18 bases between. Germline CDR1 and CDR2: SNHLY and FYNNEI. The DNA for the CDR3 is TGTGCCAGCAGTGAGGAGGGACCTCGGACCGCCAATCAGCCCCAGCATTTT. The encoded protein is CASSEEGPRTANQPQHF. The full variable domain, completed using reference TRBV2 and TRBJ1-5, is EPEVTQTPSHQVTQMGQEVILRCVPISNHLYFYWYRQILGQKVEFLVSFYNNEISEKSEIFDDQFSVERPDGSNFTLKIRSTKLEDSAMYFCASSEEGPRTANQPQHFGDGTRLSIL.

V usage is TRBV19 and J usage is TRBJ1-6; TRBD1 matches at 12 bases. CDR3 size: 18 residues. V lost 3 bases, J lost 7 bases, and 10 bases stayed unmatched. The germline V gene has CDR1 LNHDA and CDR2 SQIVND (reference sequence). The CDR3 DNA is TGTGCCAGTAGTATCTCAGCCGGGACAGGGGGCAAGAATTCACCCCTCCACTTT. It yields the protein CASSISAGTGGKNSPLHF.

The chain joins TRBV29-1 to TRBJ1-4, with unresolved D. V dropped 4 bases and J dropped 10 bases, with 10 bases sitting between them. Germline V gene lookup returns CDR1 SQVTM and CDR2 ANQGSEA. This CDR3 is 11 amino acids long. The CDR3 sequence: CSVVVIGKLFF. The CDR3 bases are TGCAGCGTTGTTGTCATCGGAAAACTGTTTTTT.

J is TRBJ2-7 and V is TRBV29-1; D possibly corresponds to TRBD2 (6 bases). V gave up 5 bases and J gave up 5 bases, with 13 bases separating them. CDR1 is SQVTM, CDR2 ANQGSEA, per germline. The CDR3 is made up of 12 amino acids. The CDR3 reads CSVILAHHEQYF. The CDR3, as DNA: TGCAGCGTTATACTAGCCCACCACGAGCAGTACTTC.

The rearrangement uses TRBV28 and TRBJ1-1; tentative D call: TRBD1 (6 bases). This CDR3 is 12 amino acids long. V was cut by 5 bases and J by 11 bases, with 15 bases left in between. Per the germline V gene, CDR1 is MDHEN and CDR2 is SYDVKM. CDR3 loop: CASSPRQEGAFF. CDR3 nucleotides: TGTGCCAGCAGTCCCCGACAGGAAGGGGCTTTCTTT.

The chain has TRBV3-1 (or the pseudogene TRBV3-2) and TRBJ2-4; no clear D. Germline values: CDR1 LGHDT, CDR2 YNNKEL (reference sequence). CDR3 length: 14 amino acids. Trimming removed 5 bases at V and 0 bases at J, with 8 bases between. The CDR3 spells CASSSRLAKNIQYF. The CDR3 DNA is TGTGCCAGCAGCAGTAGATTAGCCAAAAACATTCAGTACTTC.

The chain carries TRBV4-1 and TRBJ1-5; TRBD1 matches 7 bases. Germline V gives CDR1 MGHRA, CDR2 YSYEKL. The CDR3 consists of 15 residues. V lost 1 base, J lost 5 bases, and 5 bases stayed unmatched. The CDR3 DNA reads as TGCGCCAGCAGCCAAGGGGACAGCGAGTATCAGCCCCAGCATTTT. This codes for CASSQGDSEYQPQHF.

This chain joins TRBV19 and TRBJ1-1; no clear D gene. The germline V gene has CDR1 LNHDA and CDR2 SQIVND (reference sequence). Deletions cut 10 bases from V and 4 bases from J, with 19 bases between. The CDR3 extends over 14 amino acids. The CDR3 sequence: CATYSGYAFTEAFF. In nucleotides, the CDR3 is TGTGCCACGTACTCGGGTTATGCTTTCACTGAAGCTTTCTTT.

This clone was seen only once. V usage is TRBV28 and J usage is TRBJ2-6; 9 bases agree with TRBD1. Per germline, CDR1 MDHEN and CDR2 SYDVKM. This CDR3 is 15 amino acids long. The junction had 7 bases not matched to a gene; V was cut back by 9 bases and J by 4 bases. CDR3: CASQSGTGGANVLTF. The CDR3 DNA reads TGTGCCAGTCAAAGTGGGACAGGGGGGGCCAACGTCCTGACTTTC.

The chain couples TRBV15 to TRBJ2-2; 9 nucleotides match TRBD1. In germline, CDR1 is LNHNV, CDR2 YYDKDF (reference sequence). V gave up 3 bases and J gave up 5 bases; unmatched junction bases: 7. This CDR3 comprises 16 residues. Here the CDR3 reads CATSSPGTGFTGELFF. CDR3 nucleotide sequence: TGTGCCACCAGCAGTCCCGGGACAGGGTTTACCGGGGAGCTGTTTTTT.

The gene calls are TRBV19 and TRBJ1-2; unclear D gene. The V gene lost 7 bases and the J gene lost 4 bases, with 13 bases spanning the gap. CDR3 length equals 13 residues. From germline, CDR1 is LNHDA and CDR2 SQIVND (reference sequence). CDR3 coding DNA: TGTGCCAGTACCCCCCTATGGGCCTATGGCTACACCTTC. Translating gives CASTPLWAYGYTF. Full variable domain (rest looked up from reference TRBV19 and TRBJ1-2): DGGITQSPKYLFRKEGQNVTLSCEQNLNHDAMYWYRQDPGQGLRLIYYSQIVNDFQKGDIAEGYSVSREKKESFPLTVTSAQKNPTAFYLCASTPLWAYGYTFGSGTRLTVV.

The chain carries TRBV5-6 and TRBJ1-1, with D tentatively TRBD1 (6 bases). This CDR3 has 17 residues. From germline, CDR1 is SGHDT and CDR2 YYEEEE. Trimming removed 1 base at V and 5 bases at J, with 21 bases between. Written as DNA, the CDR3 is TGTGCCAGCAGCTTGAAATACTCAGGGGTCGGGGGGACTGAAGCTTTCTTT. Protein sequence: CASSLKYSGVGGTEAFF.

This clone was seen once. Sequence at one end of the junction differs from germline and may be a read error. V usage is TRBV5-4 and J usage is TRBJ2-7; D might be TRBD2 (5 bases). CDR3 length: 15 amino acids. Germline V gene sequence: CDR1 SGHNT, CDR2 YYREEE (reference sequence). CDR3 sequence reads: CASSQGGLRSFEQYF. The CDR3 DNA is TGTGCCAGCAGCCAAGGCGGGTTACGGTCCTTCGAGCAGTACTTC.

This clone has just one count. This CDR3 reads CASSQNPLETYPYNEQFF. Written as DNA, the CDR3 is TGTGCCAGCAGCCAAAACCCCCTAGAAACTTACCCATACAATGAGCAGTTCTTC. The J gene is TRBJ2-1, the V gene TRBV4-2; D call uncertain. V was cut by 2 bases and J by 4 bases, with 21 bases left in between. The CDR3 spans 18 residues. Germline assignment: CDR1 LGHNA and CDR2 YNFKEQ.

This clone was counted between two and nine times. The chain couples TRBV7-9 to TRBJ1-2, with a possible D match to TRBD1 (6 bases). Germline V gene sequence: CDR1 SEHNR, CDR2 FQNEAQ (reference sequence). The CDR3 contains 18 residues. V gave up 1 base and J gave up 3 bases, with 21 bases separating them. CDR3 sequence (DNA): TGTGCCAGCAGCTTAGGTTTTGAGGCGCGGGGGGCGGACTATGGCTACACCTTC. This encodes CASSLGFEARGADYGYTF. The variable domain in full, completed from reference TRBV7-9 and TRBJ1-2, reads DTGVSQNPRHKITKRGQNVTFRCDPISEHNRLYWYRQTLGQGPEFLTYFQNEAQLEKSRLLSDRFSAERPKGSFSTLEIQRTEQGDSAMYLCASSLGFEARGADYGYTFGSGTRLTVV.

This sequence joins TRBV28 and TRBJ1-1; D gene ambiguous. The germline CDR1 and CDR2 sequences are MDHEN and SYDVKM. Trimming stripped 3 bases from V and 0 bases from J, with 2 bases between. The CDR3 has 12 residues. This CDR3 is CASSFMNTEAFF. CDR3 nucleotides: TGTGCCAGCAGTTTTATGAACACTGAAGCTTTCTTT.

This clone was counted once. CDR3 nucleotides: TGTGCCAGCAGCTTGGAGCACCCCAGGGAACAGCAGTACTTC. Encoded protein: CASSLEHPREQQYF. This chain uses TRBV5-5 with TRBJ2-7; maybe TRBD1 (5 bases). CDR3 length: 14 amino acids. Trimming shortened V by 0 bases and J by 8 bases, and 15 bases separated the two germline ends. Germline V gene data show CDR1 as SGHKS and CDR2 as YYEKEE (reference sequence).